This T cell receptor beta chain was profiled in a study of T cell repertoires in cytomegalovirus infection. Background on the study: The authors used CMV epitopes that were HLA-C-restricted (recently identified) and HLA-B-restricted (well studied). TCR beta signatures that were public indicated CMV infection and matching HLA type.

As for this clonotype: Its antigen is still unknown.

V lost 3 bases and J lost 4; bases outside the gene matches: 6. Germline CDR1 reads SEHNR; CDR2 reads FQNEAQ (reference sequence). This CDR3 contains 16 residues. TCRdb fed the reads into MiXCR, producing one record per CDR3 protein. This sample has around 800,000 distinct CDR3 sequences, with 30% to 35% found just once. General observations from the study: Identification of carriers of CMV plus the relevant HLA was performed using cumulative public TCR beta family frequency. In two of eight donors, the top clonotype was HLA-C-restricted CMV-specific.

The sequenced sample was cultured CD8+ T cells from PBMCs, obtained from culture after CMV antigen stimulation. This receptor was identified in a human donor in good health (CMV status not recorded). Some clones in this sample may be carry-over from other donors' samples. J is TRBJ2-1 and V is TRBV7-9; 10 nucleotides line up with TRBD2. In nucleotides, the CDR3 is TGTGCCAGCAGCTTTTCGTGGACTAGCGGTTACAATGAGCAGTTCTTC. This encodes CASSFSWTSGYNEQFF.